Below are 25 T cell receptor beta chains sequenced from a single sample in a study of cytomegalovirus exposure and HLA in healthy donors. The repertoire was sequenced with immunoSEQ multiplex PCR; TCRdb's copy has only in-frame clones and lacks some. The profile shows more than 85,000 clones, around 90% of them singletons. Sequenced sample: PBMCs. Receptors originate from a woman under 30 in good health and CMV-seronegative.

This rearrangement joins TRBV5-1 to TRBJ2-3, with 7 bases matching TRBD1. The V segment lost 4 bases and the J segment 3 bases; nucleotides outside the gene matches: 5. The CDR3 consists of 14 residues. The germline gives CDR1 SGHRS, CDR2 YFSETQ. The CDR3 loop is CASSVKQGTDTQYF. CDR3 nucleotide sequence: TGCGCCAGCAGCGTCAAACAGGGGACAGATACGCAGTATTTT.

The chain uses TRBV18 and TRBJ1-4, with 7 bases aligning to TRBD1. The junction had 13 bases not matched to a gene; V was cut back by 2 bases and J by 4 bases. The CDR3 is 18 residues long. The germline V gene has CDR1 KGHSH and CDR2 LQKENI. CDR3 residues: CASSPDLGQADFNEKLFF. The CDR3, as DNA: TGTGCCAGCTCACCAGACCTAGGACAGGCGGACTTTAATGAAAAACTGTTTTTT.

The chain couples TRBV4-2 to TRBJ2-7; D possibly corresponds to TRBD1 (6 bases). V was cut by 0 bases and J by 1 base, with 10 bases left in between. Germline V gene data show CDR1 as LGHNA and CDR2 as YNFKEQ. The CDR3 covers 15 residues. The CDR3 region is CASSQETGLSYEQYF. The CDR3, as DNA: TGTGCCAGCAGCCAAGAGACAGGCCTATCCTACGAGCAGTACTTC.

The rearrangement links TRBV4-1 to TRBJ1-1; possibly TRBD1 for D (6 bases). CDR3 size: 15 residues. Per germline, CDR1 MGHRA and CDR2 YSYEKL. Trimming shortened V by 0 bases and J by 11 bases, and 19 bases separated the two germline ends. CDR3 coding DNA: TGCGCCAGCAGCCAAGATGGAATGCGGGGGGCTTGGGCTTTCTTT. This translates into CASSQDGMRGAWAFF.

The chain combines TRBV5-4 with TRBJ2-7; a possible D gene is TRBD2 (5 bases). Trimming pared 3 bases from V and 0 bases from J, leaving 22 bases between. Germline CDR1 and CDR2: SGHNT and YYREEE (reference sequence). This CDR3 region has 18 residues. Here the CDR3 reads CASSSWGSGRGPSYEQYF. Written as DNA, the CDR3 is TGTGCCAGCAGCTCATGGGGTAGTGGTCGGGGTCCCTCCTACGAGCAGTACTTC.

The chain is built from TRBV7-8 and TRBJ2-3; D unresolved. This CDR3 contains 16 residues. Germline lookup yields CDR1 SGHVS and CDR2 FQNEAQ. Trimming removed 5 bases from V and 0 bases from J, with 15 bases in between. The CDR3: CASSPEVALSTDTQYF. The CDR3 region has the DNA TGTGCCAGCAGCCCAGAGGTAGCCCTTAGCACAGATACGCAGTATTTT.

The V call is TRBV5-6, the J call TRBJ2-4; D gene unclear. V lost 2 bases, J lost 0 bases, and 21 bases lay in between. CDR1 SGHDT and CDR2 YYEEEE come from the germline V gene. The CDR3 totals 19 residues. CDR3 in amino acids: CASSFFLSEADLAKNIQYF. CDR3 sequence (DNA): TGTGCCAGCAGCTTTTTTCTTTCTGAGGCAGACCTAGCCAAAAACATTCAGTACTTC.

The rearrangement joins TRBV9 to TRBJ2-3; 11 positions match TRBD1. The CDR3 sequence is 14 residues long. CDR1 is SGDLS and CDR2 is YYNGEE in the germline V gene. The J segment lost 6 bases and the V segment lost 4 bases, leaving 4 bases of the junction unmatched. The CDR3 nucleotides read TGTGCCAGCAGCCCGGACAGGGGGCCCGATACGCAGTATTTT. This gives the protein CASSPDRGPDTQYF.

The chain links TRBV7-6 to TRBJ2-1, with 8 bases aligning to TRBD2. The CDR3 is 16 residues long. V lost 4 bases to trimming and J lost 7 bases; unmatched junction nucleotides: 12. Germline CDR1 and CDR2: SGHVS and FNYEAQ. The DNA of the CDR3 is TGTGCCAGCAGCTCTCCAGCGGGAGAGTCGAAAAATGAGCAGTTCTTC. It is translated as CASSSPAGESKNEQFF.

CDR3 protein: CASTTQRTEQYF. Written as DNA, the CDR3 is TGTGCCAGCACCACCCAGCGGACCGAGCAGTACTTC. The chain combines TRBV28 with TRBJ2-7; D might be TRBD2 (5 bases). This CDR3 spans 12 amino acids. V lost 7 bases to trimming and J lost 6 bases, with 13 bases between them. Germline lookup yields CDR1 MDHEN and CDR2 SYDVKM. Filled out from reference TRBV28 and TRBJ2-7, the complete variable domain reads DVKVTQSSRYLVKRTGEKVFLECVQDMDHENMFWYRQDPGLGLRLIYFSYDVKMKEKGDIPEGYSVSREKKERFSLILESASTNQTSMYLCASTTQRTEQYFGPGTRLTVT.

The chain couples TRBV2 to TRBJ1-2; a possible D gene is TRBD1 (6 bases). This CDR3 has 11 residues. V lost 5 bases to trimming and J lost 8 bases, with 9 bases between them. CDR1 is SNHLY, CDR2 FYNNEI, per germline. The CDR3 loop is CASSRTDGYTF. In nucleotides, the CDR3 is TGTGCCAGCAGTAGGACAGACGGCTACACCTTC.

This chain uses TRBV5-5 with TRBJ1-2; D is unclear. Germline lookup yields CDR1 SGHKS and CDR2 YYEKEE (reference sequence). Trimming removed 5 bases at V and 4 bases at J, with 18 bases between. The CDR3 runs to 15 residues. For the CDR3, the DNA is TGTGCCAGCAGTGTAGACCCGGACTGGGTCTATGGCTACACCTTC. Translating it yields CASSVDPDWVYGYTF. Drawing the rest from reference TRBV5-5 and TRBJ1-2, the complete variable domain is DAGVTQSPTHLIKTRGQQVTLRCSPISGHKSVSWYQQVLGQGPQFIFQYYEKEERGRGNFPDRFSARQFPNYSSELNVNALLLGDSALYLCASSVDPDWVYGYTFGSGTRLTVV.

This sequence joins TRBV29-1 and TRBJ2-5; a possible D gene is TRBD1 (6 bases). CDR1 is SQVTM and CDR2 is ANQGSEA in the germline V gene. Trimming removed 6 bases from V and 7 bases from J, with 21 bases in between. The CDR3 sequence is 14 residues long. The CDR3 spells CSVGRGPRYGTQYF. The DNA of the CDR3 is TGCAGCGTAGGCAGGGGCCCCAGGTATGGGACCCAGTACTTC.

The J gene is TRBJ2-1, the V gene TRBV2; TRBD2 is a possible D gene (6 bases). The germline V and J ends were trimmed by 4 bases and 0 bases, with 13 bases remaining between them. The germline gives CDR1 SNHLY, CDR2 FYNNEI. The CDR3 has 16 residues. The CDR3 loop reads CASSGYAGRSYNEQFF. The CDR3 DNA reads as TGTGCCAGCAGTGGTTACGCGGGGCGCTCCTACAATGAGCAGTTCTTC.

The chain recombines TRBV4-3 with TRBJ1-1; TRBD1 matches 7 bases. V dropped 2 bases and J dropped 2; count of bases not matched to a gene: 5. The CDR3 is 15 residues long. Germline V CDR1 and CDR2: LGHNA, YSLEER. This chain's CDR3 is CASSQYRQGNTEAFF. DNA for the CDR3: TGCGCCAGCAGCCAATATCGACAGGGAAACACTGAAGCTTTCTTT.

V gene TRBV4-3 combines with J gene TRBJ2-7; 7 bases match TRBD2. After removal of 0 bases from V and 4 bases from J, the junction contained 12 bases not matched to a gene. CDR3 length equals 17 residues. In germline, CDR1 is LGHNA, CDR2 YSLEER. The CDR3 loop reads CASSQDWKRGSAYEQYF. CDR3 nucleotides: TGCGCCAGCAGCCAAGACTGGAAGCGGGGTTCTGCGTACGAGCAGTACTTC.

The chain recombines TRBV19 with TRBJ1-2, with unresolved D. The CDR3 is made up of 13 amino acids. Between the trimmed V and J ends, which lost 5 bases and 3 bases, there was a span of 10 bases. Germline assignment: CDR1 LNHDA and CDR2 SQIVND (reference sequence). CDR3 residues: CASSPPSDYGYTF. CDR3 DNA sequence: TGTGCCAGTAGTCCCCCTTCGGACTATGGCTACACCTTC. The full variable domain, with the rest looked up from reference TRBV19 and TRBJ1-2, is DGGITQSPKYLFRKEGQNVTLSCEQNLNHDAMYWYRQDPGQGLRLIYYSQIVNDFQKGDIAEGYSVSREKKESFPLTVTSAQKNPTAFYLCASSPPSDYGYTFGSGTRLTVV.

CDR3 sequence: CASSLGLGGVAEAFF. The CDR3 bases are TGCGCCAGCAGCTTGGGGTTAGGAGGGGTGGCTGAAGCTTTCTTT. This chain connects TRBV5-1 to TRBJ1-1; D is perhaps TRBD1 (5 bases). Between the trimmed V and J ends, which lost 0 bases and 6 bases, there was a span of 15 bases. Germline CDR1 reads SGHRS; CDR2 reads YFSETQ. The CDR3 has 15 residues. The whole variable domain, remainder taken from reference TRBV5-1 and TRBJ1-1, is KAGVTQTPRYLIKTRGQQVTLSCSPISGHRSVSWYQQTPGQGLQFLFEYFSETQRNKGNFPGRFSGRQFSNSRSEMNVSTLELGDSALYLCASSLGLGGVAEAFFGQGTRLTVV.

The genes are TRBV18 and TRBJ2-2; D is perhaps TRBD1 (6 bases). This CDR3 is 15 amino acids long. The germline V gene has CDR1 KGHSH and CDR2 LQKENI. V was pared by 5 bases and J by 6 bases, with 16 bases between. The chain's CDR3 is CASSYTGSDAGELFF. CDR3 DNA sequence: TGTGCCAGCTCATATACAGGGAGTGATGCCGGGGAGCTGTTTTTT.

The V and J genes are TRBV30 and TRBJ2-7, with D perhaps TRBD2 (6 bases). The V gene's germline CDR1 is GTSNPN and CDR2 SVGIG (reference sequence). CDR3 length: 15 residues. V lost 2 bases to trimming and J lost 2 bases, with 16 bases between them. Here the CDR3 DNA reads TGTGCCTGGAGTAACCCACGGGGGAGAACCTACGAGCAGTACTTC. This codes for CAWSNPRGRTYEQYF.

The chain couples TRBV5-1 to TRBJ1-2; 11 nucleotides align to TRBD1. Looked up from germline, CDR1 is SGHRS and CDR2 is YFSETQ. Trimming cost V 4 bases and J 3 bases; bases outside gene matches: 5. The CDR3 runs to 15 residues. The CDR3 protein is CASSLRTGGDYGYTF. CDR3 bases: TGCGCCAGCAGCCTACGGACAGGGGGCGACTATGGCTACACCTTC.

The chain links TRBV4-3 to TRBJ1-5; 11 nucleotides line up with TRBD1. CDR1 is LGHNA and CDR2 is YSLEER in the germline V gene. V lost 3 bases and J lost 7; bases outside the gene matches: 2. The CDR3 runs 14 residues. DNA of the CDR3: TGCGCCAGCAGCCAGGGGACAGGGGGACAGCCCCAGCATTTT. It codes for CASSQGTGGQPQHF.

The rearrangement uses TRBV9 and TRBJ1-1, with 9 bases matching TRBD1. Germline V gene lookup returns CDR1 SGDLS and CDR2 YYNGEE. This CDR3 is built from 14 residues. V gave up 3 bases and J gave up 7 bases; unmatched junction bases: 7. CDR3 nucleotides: TGTGCCAGCAGCGCCTACAGGGGGCGTGATGAAGCTTTCTTT. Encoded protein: CASSAYRGRDEAFF.

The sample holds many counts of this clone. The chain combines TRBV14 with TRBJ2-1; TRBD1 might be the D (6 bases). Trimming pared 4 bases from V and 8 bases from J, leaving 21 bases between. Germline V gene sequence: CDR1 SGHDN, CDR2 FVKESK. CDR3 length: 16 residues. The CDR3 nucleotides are TGTGCCAGCAGCCCCCTAACCCAGCAGGGGAGAGATGAGCAGTTCTTC. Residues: CASSPLTQQGRDEQFF.

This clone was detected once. The CDR3, as DNA: TGTGCCAGCAGCTTGATGGCTAGCGGGAACACAGATACGCAGTATTTT. Translated, it gives CASSLMASGNTDTQYF. The chain is built from TRBV5-4 and TRBJ2-3; 9 nucleotides line up with TRBD2. The CDR3 loop spans 16 amino acids. V was clipped by 1 base and J by 2 bases; unmatched bases: 5. The germline CDR1 and CDR2 sequences are SGHNT and YYREEE (reference sequence).